The entry that follows covers one TCR beta chain sequence. Original analysis: Nucleated cell number was recorded as an estimate derived from reference gene primer amplification. Repertoires were generated with immunoSEQ multiplex PCR, while TCRdb's copy carries only in-frame clones and drops some. The V and J calls and clone size come from that table; D and trimming were worked out from the DNA. In the table there are approximately 150,000 clones, about four fifths of which are singletons. This entry comes from a study of blood T cell repertoires in COVID-19. Study-wide context: Samples representing acute and convalescent COVID-19 were sourced from the United States, Italy and Spain. From T cells, B-cell-depleted T cells, or PBMCs came the material, which was cDNA or gDNA.

V gave up 4 bases and J gave up 7 bases; unmatched junction bases: 8. The CDR3 spans 15 residues. CDR1 and CDR2 (germline): SGDLS, YYNGEE. This clonotype originated in a man between 65 and 85 years old who had recovered from COVID-19. Sequenced material: peripheral blood. The J gene is TRBJ1-5, the V gene TRBV9; 10 nucleotides line up with TRBD1. The CDR3 DNA sequence: TGTGCCAGCAGCCCCCGGGACAGGGGTCCCCAGCCCCAGCATTTT. Its protein is CASSPRDRGPQPQHF.